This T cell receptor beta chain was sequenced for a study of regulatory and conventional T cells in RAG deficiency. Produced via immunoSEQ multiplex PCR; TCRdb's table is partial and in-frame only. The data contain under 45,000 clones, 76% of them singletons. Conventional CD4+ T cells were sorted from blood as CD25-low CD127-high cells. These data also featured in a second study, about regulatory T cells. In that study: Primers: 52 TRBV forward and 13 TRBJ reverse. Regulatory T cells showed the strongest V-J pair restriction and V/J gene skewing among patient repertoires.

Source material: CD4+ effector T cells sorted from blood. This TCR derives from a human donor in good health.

In DNA, the CDR3 is TGCGCCAGCAGCCAAGATGGTTCCGGTCAGCCCCAGCATTTT. Translated: CASSQDGSGQPQHF. The genes are TRBV4-1 and TRBJ1-5; D unresolved. The V and J ends lost 0 bases and 6 bases respectively, with 9 bases between them. CDR1 MGHRA and CDR2 YSYEKL come from the germline V gene. The CDR3 extends over 14 amino acids.